The text below deals with one T cell receptor beta chain. Germline V gives CDR1 DFQATT, CDR2 SNEGSKA (reference sequence). The CDR3 consists of 10 residues. The V gene lost 1 base and the J gene lost 10 bases, with 6 bases spanning the gap. Sequencing used immunoSEQ multiplex PCR; TCRdb keeps in-frame clones, though not all of them. The table shows 68,000 or so clones, with roughly 85% occurring only once. This entry belongs to a study of neoadjuvant anti-PD-1 for oral cavity cancer. Study summary: Patients without progression received a fourth nivolumab dose around day 43, then surgical resection on days 50-56.

Time point given: after neoadjuvant nivolumab, at surgical resection. These oral cavity squamous cell carcinomas were HPV-negative and locally advanced. Blood cells were analyzed directly, without culture or expansion. The specimen was PBMCs, collected after nivolumab (anti-PD-1) treatment. The chain couples TRBV20-1 to TRBJ2-3; possibly TRBD2 for D (5 bases). The clonotype was recovered from a person aged 35-80 years with oral cavity squamous cell carcinoma. The chain's CDR3 is CSARGESQYF. The CDR3 nucleotides read TGCAGTGCTAGAGGGGAGTCGCAGTATTTT.